This is a list of T cell receptor beta chains from one sample in a study of cytomegalovirus exposure and HLA in healthy donors. The data were produced by immunoSEQ multiplex PCR, yet TCRdb's version contains in-frame clones alone and is incomplete. The table records under 130,000 clones, about four fifths of them present only once. The sample comprised PBMCs. The receptors derive from a man aged 25 to 40 in good health and CMV-seronegative. Both conserved end residues are part of each CDR3. The order of the fields is clone size, V gene, J gene, D gene, CDR3 DNA, CDR3 protein. D genes are given only for firm matches. Some rows mark clone size as missing; the rest say once, few, many or name a class of expanded clone.

>NA|TRBV5-1|TRBJ1-1|NA
TGCGCCAGCAGCTTGGGACAGGCCGCTGAAGCTTTCTTT
CASSLGQAAEAFF
>few|TRBV11-2|TRBJ2-7|TRBD2
TGTGCCAGCAGCTCCCCCCCGGCGGGAGGGTTAAGCTACGAGCAGTACTTC
CASSSPPAGGLSYEQYF
>NA|TRBV19|TRBJ1-4|NA
TGTGCCAGTAGTATAGGGAGAGATGAAAAACTGTTTTTT
CASSIGRDEKLFF
>NA|TRBV27|TRBJ2-2|NA
TGTGCCAGCAGTTTACTCGGGTACGGCGGGGAGCTGTTTTTT
CASSLLGYGGELFF
>NA|TRBV28|TRBJ2-5|NA
TGTGCCAGCAGTGGCCCCTTGGAGACCCAGTACTTC
CASSGPLETQYF
>NA|TRBV7-6|TRBJ1-5|TRBD1
TGTGCCAGCAGCTCGTACAGGGGACAGCCCCAGCATTTT
CASSSYRGQPQHF
>NA|TRBV2|TRBJ1-2|TRBD1
TGTGCCAGCAGGGGACAGGCGGGGTTTTCCTATGGCTACACCTTC
CASRGQAGFSYGYTF
>NA|TRBV27|TRBJ2-7|TRBD1
TGTGCCAGCAGTCCAGGACAGGGGACCTACGAGCAGTACTTC
CASSPGQGTYEQYF
>NA|TRBV4-3|TRBJ2-4|NA
TGCGCCAGCAGCCCAGGGGAAAACATTCAGTACTTC
CASSPGENIQYF
>NA|TRBV5-1|TRBJ1-1|NA
TGCGCCAGCAGCTCTGGAGTCACGGGGTCGAACACTGAAGCTTTCTTT
CASSSGVTGSNTEAFF
>NA|TRBV7-2|TRBJ1-2|TRBD1
TGTGCCAGCAGCTTATCTACTGGGACAGGGTATGGCTACACCTTC
CASSLSTGTGYGYTF
>NA|TRBV5-1|TRBJ1-1|NA
TGCGCCAGCAGCTCAACCCCGGGTGGAAGCAACACTGAAGCTTTCTTT
CASSSTPGGSNTEAFF
>NA|TRBV7-9|TRBJ1-1|NA
TGTGCCAGCAGCTACCCGGGACATCGCTACACTGAAGCTTTCTTT
CASSYPGHRYTEAFF
>once|TRBV5-6|TRBJ2-3|TRBD2
TGTGCCAGCAGCCGCCCCCGGACTAGCGGAGATACGCAGTATTTT
CASSRPRTSGDTQYF
>NA|TRBV5-4|TRBJ1-4|NA
TGTGCCAGCAGCAGGGAGAGGGCAGTGGACGAAAAACTGTTTTTT
CASSRERAVDEKLFF
>few|TRBV29-1|TRBJ1-1|TRBD1
TGCAGCGTTGCCTACAGGGGTGAAACTGAAGCTTTCTTT
CSVAYRGETEAFF
>NA|TRBV7-8|TRBJ2-3|NA
TGTGCCAGCAGCCTGAGCGGCAATTTCGAAACAGATACGCAGTATTTT
CASSLSGNFETDTQYF
>NA|TRBV18|TRBJ1-4|NA
TGTGCCAGCTCACCAACGGTTGGGCAGGGAGGTGAAAAACTGTTTTTT
CASSPTVGQGGEKLFF
>NA|TRBV28|TRBJ2-5|TRBD1
TGTGCCAGCAGTTACCGGACAGGGCCCCGCCGAGAGACCCAGTACTTC
CASSYRTGPRRETQYF
>few|TRBV15|TRBJ2-5|TRBD2
TGTGCCACCAGCAGAAGGACTAGCGGGAGAGCGAGATACCAAGAGACCCAGTACTTC
CATSRRTSGRARYQETQYF
>NA|TRBV29-1|TRBJ2-1|TRBD2
TGCAGCGTTGAAACGGGAGGGCAGTTCTTC
CSVETGGQFF
>few|TRBV12-5|TRBJ2-3|TRBD2
TGTGCTAGTGGTTTGGTATCGGGGGGTACGCAGTATTTT
CASGLVSGGTQYF
>NA|TRBV14|TRBJ2-7|NA
TGTGCCAGCAGCCAACCAGACAGGGAGGTCGGTCGAGACAACTACGAGCAGTACTTC
CASSQPDREVGRDNYEQYF
>NA|TRBV18|TRBJ2-1|NA
TGTGCCAGCTCACCACGGATAGCGGACAATGAGCAGTTCTTC
CASSPRIADNEQFF
>NA|TRBV19|TRBJ2-1|TRBD2
TGTGCCAGTAGTATAGGACTAGCGGGGGAGCAGTTCTTC
CASSIGLAGEQFF
>NA|TRBV28|TRBJ2-1|TRBD2
TGTGCCAGCAGTTGGGCATTAGCGGGAGGTTGGGAGCAGTTCTTC
CASSWALAGGWEQFF
>NA|TRBV5-1|TRBJ1-1|NA
TGCGCCAGCAGCTTTATTAAGAACACTGAAGCTTTCTTT
CASSFIKNTEAFF
>NA|TRBV10-3|TRBJ1-6|TRBD1
TGTGCCATCAGTGAGTCGACAGGGGCGAATTCACCCCTCCACTTT
CAISESTGANSPLHF
>NA|TRBV29-1|TRBJ1-1|NA
TGCAGCGTACAAAACAGGTTGAACACTGAAGCTTTCTTT
CSVQNRLNTEAFF
>NA|TRBV2|TRBJ2-5|TRBD2
TGTGCCAGCAGGGTAGCGGGAGTTGGAGAGACCCAGTACTTC
CASRVAGVGETQYF
>NA|TRBV5-1|TRBJ1-5|TRBD1
TGCGCCAGCCGCGACAGGGACAATCAGCCCCAGCATTTT
CASRDRDNQPQHF
>NA|TRBV7-9|TRBJ1-1|TRBD1
TGTGCCAGCAGCTCAGCATGGGACAGGAGGAACACTGAAGCTTTCTTT
CASSSAWDRRNTEAFF
>NA|TRBV4-3|TRBJ1-1|NA
TGCGCCAGCAGCCAAGATATGATGGGGGCGGACAAAGCTTTCTTT
CASSQDMMGADKAFF
>NA|TRBV7-9|TRBJ1-4|NA
TGTGCCAGCAGCCTGGCGTATCGGCGGGCGGATGAAAAACTGTTTTTT
CASSLAYRRADEKLFF
>few|TRBV29-1|TRBJ2-3|NA
TGCAGCGTTGGTTACACAGATACGCAGTATTTT
CSVGYTDTQYF
>few|TRBV7-2|TRBJ2-7|NA
TGTGCCAGCAGCTTAGACACCTACGAGCAGTACTTC
CASSLDTYEQYF
>NA|TRBV5-1|TRBJ2-7|NA
TGCGCCAGCAGCTTAACGCCGCCGGGTTCAAGCTCCTACGAGCAGTACTTC
CASSLTPPGSSSYEQYF
>NA|TRBV12-5|TRBJ1-1|NA
TGTGCTACACCCAGCGGGACCGACCTGAACACTGAAGCTTTCTTT
CATPSGTDLNTEAFF
>NA|TRBV5-4|TRBJ2-5|NA
TGTGCCAGCAGTGGTGAGCCCGGGACAAACCAAGAGACCCAGTACTTC
CASSGEPGTNQETQYF
>NA|TRBV10-2|TRBJ1-4|TRBD1
TGCGCCAGTCGGCAGGGGACAGGGACGAATGAAAAACTGTTTTTT
CASRQGTGTNEKLFF
>NA|TRBV19|TRBJ2-3|NA
TGTGCCAGTAGTCCCCAGGTCACTAGCACAGATACGCAGTATTTT
CASSPQVTSTDTQYF
>NA|TRBV25-1|TRBJ1-3|NA
TGTGCCAGCAGTGCCCCCGGGACATCTGGAAACACCATATATTTT
CASSAPGTSGNTIYF
>once|TRBV9|TRBJ1-2|TRBD1
TGTGCCAGCAGCATACAGGGGGGGGGCTACACCTTC
CASSIQGGGYTF
>NA|TRBV10-2|TRBJ2-2|TRBD1
TGCGCCAGCAGGGGACAGGGTAACACCGGGGAGCTGTTTTTT
CASRGQGNTGELFF
>NA|TRBV5-6|TRBJ1-1|TRBD1
TGTGCCAGCAGCTTTCCGAACCGGGACAGGGAAGCTTTCTTT
CASSFPNRDREAFF
>few|TRBV11-2|TRBJ1-4|NA
TGTGCCAGCAGCATCTTCCAGGGTAATGAAAAACTGTTTTTT
CASSIFQGNEKLFF
>NA|TRBV13|TRBJ1-1|NA
TGTGCCAGCAGCTCACAACCCTACGGGATAGAGAACACTGAAGCTTTCTTT
CASSSQPYGIENTEAFF
>NA|TRBV5-1|TRBJ2-5|TRBD1
TGCGCCAGCAGCCACGGACAGGTTCTCCTCCAAGAGACCCAGTACTTC
CASSHGQVLLQETQYF
>NA|TRBV4-1|TRBJ2-6|NA
TGCGCCAGCAGCCTCAACTCTGGGGCCAACGTCCTGACTTTC
CASSLNSGANVLTF
>NA|TRBV9|TRBJ1-2|NA
TGTGCCAGCAGCGTAGATTTACGGACTCTCGATGGCTACACCTTC
CASSVDLRTLDGYTF
>NA|TRBV12-5|TRBJ2-1|NA
TGTGCTAGTGGCCTTGCGGGGTCCGATGAGCAGTTCTTC
CASGLAGSDEQFF
>NA|TRBV6-5|TRBJ1-5|NA
TGTGCCAGCAGCCTAATATTCGATCAGCCCCAGCATTTT
CASSLIFDQPQHF